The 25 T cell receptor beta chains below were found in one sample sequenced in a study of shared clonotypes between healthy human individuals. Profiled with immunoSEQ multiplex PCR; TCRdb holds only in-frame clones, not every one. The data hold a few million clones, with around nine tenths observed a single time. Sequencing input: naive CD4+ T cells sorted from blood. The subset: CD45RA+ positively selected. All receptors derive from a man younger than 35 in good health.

The CDR3 coding sequence is TGTGCCAGCAGCTTAGCCCCGGGACAGGGGATGGAGACCCAGTACTTC. Translated: CASSLAPGQGMETQYF. The V gene is TRBV7-2, the J gene TRBJ2-5, with 10 bases identical to TRBD1. CDR3 length: 16 residues. Trimming took 0 bases from V and 5 from J; bases not matched to a gene: 6. Germline V gene sequence: CDR1 SGHTA, CDR2 FQGNSA. Complete variable domain (other parts from reference TRBV7-2 and TRBJ2-5): GAGVSQSPSNKVTEKGKDVELRCDPISGHTALYWYRQSLGQGLEFLIYFQGNSAPDKSGLPSDRFSAERTGGSVSTLTIQRTQQEDSAVYLCASSLAPGQGMETQYFGPGTRLLVL.

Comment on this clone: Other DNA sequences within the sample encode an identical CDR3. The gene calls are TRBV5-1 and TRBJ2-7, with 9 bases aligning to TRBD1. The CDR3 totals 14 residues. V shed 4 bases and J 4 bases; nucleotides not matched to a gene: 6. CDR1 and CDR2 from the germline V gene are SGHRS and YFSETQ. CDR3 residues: CASSRGQGGYEQYF. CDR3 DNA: TGCGCCAGCAGCCGGGGACAGGGCGGGTACGAGCAGTACTTC.

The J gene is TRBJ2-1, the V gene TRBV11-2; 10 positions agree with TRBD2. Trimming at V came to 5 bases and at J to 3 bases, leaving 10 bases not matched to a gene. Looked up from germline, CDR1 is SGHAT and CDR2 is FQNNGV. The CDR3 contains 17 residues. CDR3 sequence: CASSPRRLAGFYNEQFF. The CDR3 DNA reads TGTGCCAGCAGCCCAAGACGACTAGCGGGTTTCTACAATGAGCAGTTCTTC.

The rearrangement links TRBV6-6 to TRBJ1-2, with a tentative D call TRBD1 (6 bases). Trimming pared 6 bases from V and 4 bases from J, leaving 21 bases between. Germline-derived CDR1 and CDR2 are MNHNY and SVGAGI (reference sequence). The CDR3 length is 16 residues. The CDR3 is CASSRTETQSPYGYTF. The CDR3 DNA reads TGTGCCAGCAGCCGGACAGAAACCCAATCCCCCTATGGCTACACCTTC.

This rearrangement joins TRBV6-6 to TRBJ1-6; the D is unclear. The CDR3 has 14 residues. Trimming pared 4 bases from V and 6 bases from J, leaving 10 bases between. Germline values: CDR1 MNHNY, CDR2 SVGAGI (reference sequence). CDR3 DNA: TGTGCCAGCAGTTCGATGGGTGGTAATTCACCCCTCCACTTT. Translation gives CASSSMGGNSPLHF.

CDR3 amino acids: CATSRDGISYEQYF. As DNA, the CDR3 is TGTGCCACCAGCAGAGATGGCATCTCCTACGAGCAGTACTTC. The J gene is TRBJ2-7, the V gene TRBV15; D unresolved. The V end was cut by 0 bases, the J end by 0 bases, with 6 bases between. CDR3 length: 14 residues. Germline V lookup: CDR1 LNHNV, CDR2 YYDKDF (reference sequence).

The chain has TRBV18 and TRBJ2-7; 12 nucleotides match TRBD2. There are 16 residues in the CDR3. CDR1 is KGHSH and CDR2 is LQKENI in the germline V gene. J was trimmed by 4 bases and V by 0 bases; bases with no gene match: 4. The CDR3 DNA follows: TGTGCCAGCTCACCACCAGGACTAGCGGGGAGATACGAGCAGTACTTC. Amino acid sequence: CASSPPGLAGRYEQYF.

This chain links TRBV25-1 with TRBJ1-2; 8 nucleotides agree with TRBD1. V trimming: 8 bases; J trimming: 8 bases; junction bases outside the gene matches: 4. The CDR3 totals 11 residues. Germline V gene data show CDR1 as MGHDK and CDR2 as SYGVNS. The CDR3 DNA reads TGTGCCAGCGCCGACAGGGGCGGCTACACCTTC. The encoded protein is CASADRGGYTF.

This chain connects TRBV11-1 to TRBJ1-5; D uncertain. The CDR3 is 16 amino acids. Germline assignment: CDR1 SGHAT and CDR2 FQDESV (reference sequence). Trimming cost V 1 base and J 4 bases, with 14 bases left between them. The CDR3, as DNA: TGTGCCAGCAGCTTAGGAATTGAGCAGAATAATCAGCCCCAGCATTTT. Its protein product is CASSLGIEQNNQPQHF. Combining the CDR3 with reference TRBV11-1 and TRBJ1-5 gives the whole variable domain EAEVAQSPRYKITEKSQAVAFWCDPISGHATLYWYRQILGQGPELLVQFQDESVVDDSQLPKDRFSAERLKGVDSTLKIQPAELGDSAMYLCASSLGIEQNNQPQHFGDGTRLSIL.

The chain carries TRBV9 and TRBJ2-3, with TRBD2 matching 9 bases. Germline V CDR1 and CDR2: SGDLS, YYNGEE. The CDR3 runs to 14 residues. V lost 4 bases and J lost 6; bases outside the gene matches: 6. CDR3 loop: CASSPRLAVDTQYF. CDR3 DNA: TGTGCCAGCAGCCCCCGACTAGCGGTGGATACGCAGTATTTT.

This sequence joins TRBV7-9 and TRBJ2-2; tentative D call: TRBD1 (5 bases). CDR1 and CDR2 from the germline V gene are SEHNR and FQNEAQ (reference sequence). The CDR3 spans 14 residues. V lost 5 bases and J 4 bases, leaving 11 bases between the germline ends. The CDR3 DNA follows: TGTGCCAGCAGCGGAAGCAGGGTCACCGGGGAGCTGTTTTTT. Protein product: CASSGSRVTGELFF.

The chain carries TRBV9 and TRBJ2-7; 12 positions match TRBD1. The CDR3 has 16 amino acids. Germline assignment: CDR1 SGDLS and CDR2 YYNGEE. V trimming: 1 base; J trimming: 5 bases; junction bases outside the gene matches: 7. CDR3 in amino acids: CASSVSLGQGANEQYF. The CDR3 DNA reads TGTGCCAGCAGCGTATCTTTGGGACAGGGGGCCAACGAGCAGTACTTC.

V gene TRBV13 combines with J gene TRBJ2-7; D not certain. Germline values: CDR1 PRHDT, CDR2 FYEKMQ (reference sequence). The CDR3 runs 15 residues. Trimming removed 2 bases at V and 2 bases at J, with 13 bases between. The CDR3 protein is CASSLWLTTAYEQYF. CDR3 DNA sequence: TGTGCCAGCAGCTTATGGCTAACTACGGCCTACGAGCAGTACTTC.

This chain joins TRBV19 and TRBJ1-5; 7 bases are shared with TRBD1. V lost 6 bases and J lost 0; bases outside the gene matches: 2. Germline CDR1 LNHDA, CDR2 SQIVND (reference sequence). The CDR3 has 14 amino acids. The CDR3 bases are TGTGCCAGTAGGGGACAGTATAGCAATCAGCCCCAGCATTTT. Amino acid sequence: CASRGQYSNQPQHF. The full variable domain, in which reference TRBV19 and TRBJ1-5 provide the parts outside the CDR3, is DGGITQSPKYLFRKEGQNVTLSCEQNLNHDAMYWYRQDPGQGLRLIYYSQIVNDFQKGDIAEGYSVSREKKESFPLTVTSAQKNPTAFYLCASRGQYSNQPQHFGDGTRLSIL.

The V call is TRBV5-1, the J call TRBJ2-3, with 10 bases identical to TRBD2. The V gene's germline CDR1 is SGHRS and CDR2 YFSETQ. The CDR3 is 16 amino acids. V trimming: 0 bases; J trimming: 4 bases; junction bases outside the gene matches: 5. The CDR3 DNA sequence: TGCGCCAGCAGCTTGGTCAGCGGGGGGGCCCCAGATACGCAGTATTTT. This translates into CASSLVSGGAPDTQYF.

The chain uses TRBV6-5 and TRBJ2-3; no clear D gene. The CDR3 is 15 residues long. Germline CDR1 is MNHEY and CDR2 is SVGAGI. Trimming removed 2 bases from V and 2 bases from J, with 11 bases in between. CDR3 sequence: CASSYLGRDTDTQYF. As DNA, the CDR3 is TGTGCCAGCAGTTACCTCGGACGAGACACAGATACGCAGTATTTT.

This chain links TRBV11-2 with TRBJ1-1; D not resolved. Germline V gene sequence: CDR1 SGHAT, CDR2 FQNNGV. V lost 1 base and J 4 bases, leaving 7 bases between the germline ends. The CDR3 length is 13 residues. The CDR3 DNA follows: TGTGCCAGCAGCTTAGGTGAGGCCACTGAAGCTTTCTTT. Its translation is CASSLGEATEAFF.

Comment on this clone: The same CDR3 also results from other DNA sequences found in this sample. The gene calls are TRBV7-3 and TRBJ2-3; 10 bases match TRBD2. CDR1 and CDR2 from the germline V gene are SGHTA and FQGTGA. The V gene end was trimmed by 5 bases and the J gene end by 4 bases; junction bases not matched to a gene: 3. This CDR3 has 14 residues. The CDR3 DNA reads TGTGCCAGCAGCCCCGGACTAGCGGCAGATACGCAGTATTTT. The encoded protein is CASSPGLAADTQYF.

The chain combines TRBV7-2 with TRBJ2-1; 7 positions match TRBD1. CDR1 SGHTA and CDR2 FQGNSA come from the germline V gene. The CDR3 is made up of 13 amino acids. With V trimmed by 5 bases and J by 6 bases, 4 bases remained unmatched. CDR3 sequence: CASSRDSGNEQFF. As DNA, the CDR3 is TGTGCCAGCAGCCGGGACAGCGGCAATGAGCAGTTCTTC.

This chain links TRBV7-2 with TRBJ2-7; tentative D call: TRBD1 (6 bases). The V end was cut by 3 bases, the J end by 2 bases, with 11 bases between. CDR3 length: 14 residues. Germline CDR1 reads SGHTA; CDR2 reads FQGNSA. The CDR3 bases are TGTGCCAGCAGCTTTACAGGGTTCCCCTACGAGCAGTACTTC. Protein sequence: CASSFTGFPYEQYF. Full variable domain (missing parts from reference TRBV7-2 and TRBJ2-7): GAGVSQSPSNKVTEKGKDVELRCDPISGHTALYWYRQSLGQGLEFLIYFQGNSAPDKSGLPSDRFSAERTGGSVSTLTIQRTQQEDSAVYLCASSFTGFPYEQYFGPGTRLTVT.

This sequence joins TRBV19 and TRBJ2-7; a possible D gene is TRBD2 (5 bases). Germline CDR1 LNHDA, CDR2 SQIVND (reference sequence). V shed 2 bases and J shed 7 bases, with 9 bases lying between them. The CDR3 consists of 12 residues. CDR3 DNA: TGTGCCAGTAGTATACTTCCGGGGGAGCAGTACTTC. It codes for CASSILPGEQYF.

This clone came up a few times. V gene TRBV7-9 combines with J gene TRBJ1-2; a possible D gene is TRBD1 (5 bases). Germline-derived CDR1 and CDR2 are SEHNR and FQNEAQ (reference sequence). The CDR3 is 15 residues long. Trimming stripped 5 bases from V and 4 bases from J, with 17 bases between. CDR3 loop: CASSPKAGRRYGYTF. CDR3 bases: TGTGCCAGCAGCCCAAAGGCGGGACGGCGCTATGGCTACACCTTC.

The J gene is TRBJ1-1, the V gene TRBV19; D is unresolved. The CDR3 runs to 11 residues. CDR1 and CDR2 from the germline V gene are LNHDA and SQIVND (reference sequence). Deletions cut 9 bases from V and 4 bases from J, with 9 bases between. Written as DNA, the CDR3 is TGTGCCAGCAAAACCAGCACTGAAGCTTTCTTT. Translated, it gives CASKTSTEAFF.

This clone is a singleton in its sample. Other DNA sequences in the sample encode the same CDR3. Here the CDR3 reads CASSLGAGGSYEQYF. Here the CDR3 DNA reads TGTGCCAGCAGCTTAGGAGCGGGGGGGTCCTACGAGCAGTACTTC. The rearrangement joins TRBV7-6 to TRBJ2-7; 10 bases align to TRBD2. V trimming: 1 base; J trimming: 1 base; junction bases outside the gene matches: 1. The germline CDR1 and CDR2 sequences are SGHVS and FNYEAQ. The CDR3 runs to 15 residues.

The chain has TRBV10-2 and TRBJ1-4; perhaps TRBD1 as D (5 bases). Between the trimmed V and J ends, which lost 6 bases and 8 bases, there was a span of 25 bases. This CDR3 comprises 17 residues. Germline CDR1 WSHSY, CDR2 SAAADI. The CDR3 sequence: CASSRLATRGGEEKLFF. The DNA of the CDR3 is TGCGCCAGCAGCCGCCTTGCGACGAGGGGTGGGGAAGAAAAACTGTTTTTT.